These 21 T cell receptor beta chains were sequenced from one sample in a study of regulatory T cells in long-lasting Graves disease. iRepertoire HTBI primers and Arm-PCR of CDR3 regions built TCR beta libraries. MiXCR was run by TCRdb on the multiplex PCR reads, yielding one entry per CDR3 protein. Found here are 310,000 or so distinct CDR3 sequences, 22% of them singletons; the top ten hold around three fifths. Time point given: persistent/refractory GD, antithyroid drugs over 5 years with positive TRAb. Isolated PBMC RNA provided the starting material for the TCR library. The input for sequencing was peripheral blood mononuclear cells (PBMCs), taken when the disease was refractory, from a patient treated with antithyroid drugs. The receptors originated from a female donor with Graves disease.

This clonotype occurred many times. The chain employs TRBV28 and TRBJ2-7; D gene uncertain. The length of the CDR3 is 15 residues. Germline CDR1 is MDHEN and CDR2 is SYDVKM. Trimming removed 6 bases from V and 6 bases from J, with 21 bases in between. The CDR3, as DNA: TGTGCCAGCAGGGCCGGAGACGGGCTCTTTTCCGAGCAGTACTTC. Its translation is CASRAGDGLFSEQYF. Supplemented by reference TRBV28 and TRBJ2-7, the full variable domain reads DVKVTQSSRYLVKRTGEKVFLECVQDMDHENMFWYRQDPGLGLRLIYFSYDVKMKEKGDIPEGYSVSREKKERFSLILESASTNQTSMYLCASRAGDGLFSEQYFGPGTRLTVT.

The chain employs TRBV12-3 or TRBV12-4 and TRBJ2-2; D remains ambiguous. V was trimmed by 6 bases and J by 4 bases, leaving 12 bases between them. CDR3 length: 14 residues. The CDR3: CASSLRLATGELFF. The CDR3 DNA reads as TGTGCCAGCAGCTTAAGGTTGGCCACCGGGGAGCTGTTTTTT.

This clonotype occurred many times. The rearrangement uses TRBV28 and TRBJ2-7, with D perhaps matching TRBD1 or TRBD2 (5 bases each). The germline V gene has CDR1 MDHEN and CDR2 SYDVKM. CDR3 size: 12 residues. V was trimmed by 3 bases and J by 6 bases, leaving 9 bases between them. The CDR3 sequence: CASSFTGTEQYF. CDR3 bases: TGTGCCAGCAGTTTTACTGGGACCGAGCAGTACTTC.

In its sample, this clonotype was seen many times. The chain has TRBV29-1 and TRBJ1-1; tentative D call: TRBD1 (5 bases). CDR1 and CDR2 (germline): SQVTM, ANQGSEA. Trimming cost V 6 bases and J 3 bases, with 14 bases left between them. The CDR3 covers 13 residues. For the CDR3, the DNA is TGCAGCGTCGCAGGGAGTTCGGACACTGAAGCTTTCTTT. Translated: CSVAGSSDTEAFF.

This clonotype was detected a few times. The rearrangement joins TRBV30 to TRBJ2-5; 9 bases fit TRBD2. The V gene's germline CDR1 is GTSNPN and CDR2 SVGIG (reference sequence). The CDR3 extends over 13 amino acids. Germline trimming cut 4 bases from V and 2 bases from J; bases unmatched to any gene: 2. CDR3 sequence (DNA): TGTGCCTGGAATAGCGGGAGACAAGAGACCCAGTACTTC. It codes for CAWNSGRQETQYF.

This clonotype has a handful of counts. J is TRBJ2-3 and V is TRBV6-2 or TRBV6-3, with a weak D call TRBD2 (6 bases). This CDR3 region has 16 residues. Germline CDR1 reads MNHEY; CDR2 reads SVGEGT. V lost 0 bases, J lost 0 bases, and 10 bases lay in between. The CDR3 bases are TGTGCCAGCAGTTACTCGGGGCGGGGTAGCACAGATACGCAGTATTTT. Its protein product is CASSYSGRGSTDTQYF.

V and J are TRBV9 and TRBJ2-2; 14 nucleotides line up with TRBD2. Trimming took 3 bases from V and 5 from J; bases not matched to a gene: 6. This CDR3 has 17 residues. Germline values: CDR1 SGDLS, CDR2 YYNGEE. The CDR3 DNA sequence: TGTGCCAGCAGCGAGGGACTAGCGGGAGTAAAGACCGGGGAGCTGTTTTTT. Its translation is CASSEGLAGVKTGELFF.

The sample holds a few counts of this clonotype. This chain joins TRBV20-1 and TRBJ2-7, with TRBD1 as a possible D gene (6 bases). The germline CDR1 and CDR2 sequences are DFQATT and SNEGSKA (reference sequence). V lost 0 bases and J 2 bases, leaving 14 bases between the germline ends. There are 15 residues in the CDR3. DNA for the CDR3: TGCAGTGCTAGAGACCCGACAGGTCCGGCCTACGAGCAGTACTTC. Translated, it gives CSARDPTGPAYEQYF.

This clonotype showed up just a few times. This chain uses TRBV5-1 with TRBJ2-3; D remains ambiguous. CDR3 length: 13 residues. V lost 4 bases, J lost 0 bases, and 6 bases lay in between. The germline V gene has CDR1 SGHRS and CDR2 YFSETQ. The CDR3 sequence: CASSPQSTDTQYF. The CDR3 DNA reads TGCGCCAGCAGCCCCCAAAGCACAGATACGCAGTATTTT.

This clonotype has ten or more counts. The CDR3 spells CASSLYLAGDEQYF. CDR3 bases: TGTGCCAGCAGCCTATATCTAGCGGGAGACGAGCAGTACTTC. The V and J genes are TRBV7-2 and TRBJ2-7; 10 bases are shared with TRBD2. The V gene end was trimmed by 5 bases and the J gene end by 5 bases; junction bases not matched to a gene: 6. The CDR3 totals 14 residues. In germline, CDR1 is SGHTA, CDR2 FQGNSA.

The CDR3 DNA sequence: TGTGCCAGCATCCGGTGGGGGGCGTCGTACGAGCAGTACTTC. It specifies CASIRWGASYEQYF. V usage is TRBV28 and J usage is TRBJ2-7; the D call may be TRBD1 or TRBD2 (6 bases each). V lost 7 bases and J 4 bases, leaving 17 bases between the germline ends. The CDR3 has 14 amino acids. Germline lookup yields CDR1 MDHEN and CDR2 SYDVKM. The entire variable domain, with the rest obtained from reference TRBV28 and TRBJ2-7, is as follows: DVKVTQSSRYLVKRTGEKVFLECVQDMDHENMFWYRQDPGLGLRLIYFSYDVKMKEKGDIPEGYSVSREKKERFSLILESASTNQTSMYLCASIRWGASYEQYFGPGTRLTVT.

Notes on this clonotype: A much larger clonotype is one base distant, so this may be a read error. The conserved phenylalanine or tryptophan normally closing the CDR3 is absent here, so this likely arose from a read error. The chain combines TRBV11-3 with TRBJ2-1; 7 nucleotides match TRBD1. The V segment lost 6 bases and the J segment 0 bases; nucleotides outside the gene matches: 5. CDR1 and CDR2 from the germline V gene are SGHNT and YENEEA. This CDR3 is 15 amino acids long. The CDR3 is CASSQTGTSYNEQFL. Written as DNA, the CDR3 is TGTGCCAGCAGTCAGACAGGGACCTCCTACAATGAGCAGTTCCTC.

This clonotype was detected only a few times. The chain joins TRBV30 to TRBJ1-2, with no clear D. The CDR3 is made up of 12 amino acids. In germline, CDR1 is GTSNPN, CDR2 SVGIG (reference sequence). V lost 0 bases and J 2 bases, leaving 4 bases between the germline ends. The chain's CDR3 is CAWSVANYGYTF. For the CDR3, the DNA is TGTGCCTGGAGTGTTGCGAACTATGGCTACACCTTC.

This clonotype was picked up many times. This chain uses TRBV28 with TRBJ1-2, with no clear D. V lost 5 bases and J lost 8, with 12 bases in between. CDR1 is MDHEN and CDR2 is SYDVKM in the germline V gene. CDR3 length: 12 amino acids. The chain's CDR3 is CASSARPGGYTF. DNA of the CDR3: TGTGCCAGCAGTGCTCGCCCGGGGGGCTACACCTTC.

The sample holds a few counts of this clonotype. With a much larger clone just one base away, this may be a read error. The CDR3 coding sequence is TGTGCCAGCAGTGGAACTCGGGACAGGCACCCCAGGGTCATTCAGTACTTC. It encodes CASSGTRDRHPRVIQYF. V usage is TRBV2 and J usage is TRBJ2-4; 8 bases fit TRBD1. This CDR3 is 17 amino acids long. Germline CDR1 reads SNHLY; CDR2 reads FYNNEI. Germline trimming cut 4 bases from V and 9 bases from J; bases unmatched to any gene: 17.

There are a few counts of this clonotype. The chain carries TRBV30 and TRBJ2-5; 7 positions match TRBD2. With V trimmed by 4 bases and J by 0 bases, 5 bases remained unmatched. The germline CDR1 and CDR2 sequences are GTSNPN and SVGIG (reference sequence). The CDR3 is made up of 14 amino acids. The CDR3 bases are TGTGCCTGGAAGGAGCGGGGTTACCAAGAGACCCAGTACTTC. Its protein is CAWKERGYQETQYF.

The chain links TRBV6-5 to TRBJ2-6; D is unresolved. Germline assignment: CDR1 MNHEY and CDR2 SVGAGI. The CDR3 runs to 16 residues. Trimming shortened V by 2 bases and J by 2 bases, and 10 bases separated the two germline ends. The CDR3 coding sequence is TGTGCCAGCAGTTACACGGGTGGGACTGGGGCCAACGTCCTGACTTTC. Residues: CASSYTGGTGANVLTF.

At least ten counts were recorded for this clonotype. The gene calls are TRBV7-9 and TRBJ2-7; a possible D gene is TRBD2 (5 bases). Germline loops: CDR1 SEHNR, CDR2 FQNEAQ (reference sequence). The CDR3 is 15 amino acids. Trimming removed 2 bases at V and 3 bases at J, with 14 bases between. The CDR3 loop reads CASSLSLSGYYEQYF. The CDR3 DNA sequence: TGTGCCAGCAGCTTATCACTCTCGGGGTACTACGAGCAGTACTTC.

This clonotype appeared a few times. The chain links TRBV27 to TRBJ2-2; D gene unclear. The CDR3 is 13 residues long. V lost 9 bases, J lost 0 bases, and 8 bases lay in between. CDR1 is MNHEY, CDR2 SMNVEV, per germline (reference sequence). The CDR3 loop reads CASSETNTGELFF. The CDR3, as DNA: TGTGCCAGTTCAGAGACGAACACCGGGGAGCTGTTTTTT.

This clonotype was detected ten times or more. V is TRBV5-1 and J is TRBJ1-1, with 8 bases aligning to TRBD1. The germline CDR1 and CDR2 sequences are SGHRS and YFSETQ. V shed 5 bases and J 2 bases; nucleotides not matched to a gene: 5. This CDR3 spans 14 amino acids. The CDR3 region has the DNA TGCGCCAGCAGGGGCGGGACAGGCAACACTGAAGCTTTCTTT. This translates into CASRGGTGNTEAFF.

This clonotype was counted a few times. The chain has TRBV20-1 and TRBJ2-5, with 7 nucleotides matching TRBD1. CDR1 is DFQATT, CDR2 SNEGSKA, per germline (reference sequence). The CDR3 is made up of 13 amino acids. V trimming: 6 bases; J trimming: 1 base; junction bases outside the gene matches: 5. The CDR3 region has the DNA TGCAGTGCCGCCTACAGGGGCCAAGAGACCCAGTACTTC. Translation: CSAAYRGQETQYF.